Described below is a single T cell receptor beta chain sequence and its context. Its antigen is undetermined. The data were taken from a study of CXCR3-negative and CXCR3-positive naive CD8 T cells. CDR3 length: 14 amino acids. Germline CDR1 SGHDN, CDR2 FVKESK. Study-wide results and caveats: CXCR3-expressing naive cells carried TRB CDR3s more hydrophobic than those of CXCR3-negative naive cells.

Through 5' RACE with UMI labels, the TRB cDNA libraries were prepared. From the 5' RACE reads, TCRdb lists one entry per CDR3 protein and no DNA. In all, the sample yields around 50,000 distinct CDR3 sequences. V usage is TRBV14 and J usage is TRBJ2-3. The receptor was derived from a human donor in good health. Some clones in this sample may be carry-over from other donors' samples. Sequenced material: naive CXCR3+ CD8+ T cells from blood. Subset defined: CD45RO-CCR7+CD27+CD95- naive CD8+ T cells expressing CXCR3 (TNR3+). CDR3 amino acids: CASSQLERTDTQYF.